Each of the 9 T cell receptor beta chains below was sequenced from the same sample in a study of neoadjuvant anti-PD-1 for oral cavity cancer. This sample's time point: after neoadjuvant nivolumab, at surgical resection. TCRdb's copy holds only in-frame clones and misses some; the assay was immunoSEQ multiplex PCR. The table records approximately 13,000 clones, just under 75% of them present only once. This sample comprised PBMCs, obtained after nivolumab (anti-PD-1) treatment. These receptors were taken from a person aged 35 to 85 with oral cavity squamous cell carcinoma.

J is TRBJ1-1 and V is TRBV7-9; D call uncertain. This CDR3 is built from 11 residues. The germline gives CDR1 SEHNR, CDR2 FQNEAQ (reference sequence). With 5 bases removed from V and 3 bases from J, the gap between germline ends came to 4 bases. This CDR3 reads CASSEYTEAFF. CDR3 nucleotides: TGTGCCAGCAGCGAGTACACTGAAGCTTTCTTT. Together with reference TRBV7-9 and TRBJ1-1, the CDR3 gives the full variable domain: DTGVSQNPRHKITKRGQNVTFRCDPISEHNRLYWYRQTLGQGPEFLTYFQNEAQLEKSRLLSDRFSAERPKGSFSTLEIQRTEQGDSAMYLCASSEYTEAFFGQGTRLTVV.

The V call is TRBV6-8, the J call TRBJ1-4, with D possibly TRBD1 on 5 matching bases. CDR3 length equals 19 residues. The germline V gene encodes CDR1 MNHGY and CDR2 SAAAGT. V was clipped by 6 bases and J by 0 bases, with 23 bases between them. The CDR3 region is CASSRPAQDTTTTNEKLFF. CDR3 bases: TGTGCCAGCAGCCGACCCGCACAGGACACAACGACAACTAATGAAAAACTGTTTTTT.

The sample holds a few counts of this clone. The CDR3 region is CASSSREAGAGEQFF. The CDR3 bases are TGTGCCAGCAGCTCCCGGGAAGCGGGAGCGGGTGAGCAGTTCTTC. The chain joins TRBV5-4 to TRBJ2-1; 8 bases line up with TRBD2. This CDR3 has 15 amino acids. The V gene end was trimmed by 3 bases and the J gene end by 9 bases; junction bases not matched to a gene: 11. In germline, CDR1 is SGHNT, CDR2 YYREEE (reference sequence).

The V call is TRBV19, the J call TRBJ2-7, with D perhaps TRBD2 (5 bases). Between the trimmed V and J ends, which lost 5 bases and 2 bases, there was a span of 13 bases. The CDR3 totals 14 residues. Germline assignment: CDR1 LNHDA and CDR2 SQIVND (reference sequence). CDR3 nucleotides: TGTGCCAGTAGTCCCCAAGAGGGCCCCTACGAGCAGTACTTC. It encodes CASSPQEGPYEQYF.

The rearrangement joins TRBV19 to TRBJ1-5; 8 nucleotides match TRBD1. This CDR3 has 14 amino acids. The germline CDR1 and CDR2 sequences are LNHDA and SQIVND (reference sequence). The trim removed 5 bases at V and 9 bases at J, leaving 9 bases unmatched. CDR3 residues: CASSSGQGVSPQHF. DNA of the CDR3: TGTGCCAGTAGTTCTGGACAGGGCGTCTCGCCCCAGCATTTT.

The rearrangement uses TRBV19 and TRBJ2-3; the D call may be TRBD1 or TRBD2 (5 bases each). This CDR3 region has 18 residues. V lost 5 bases and J 4 bases, leaving 25 bases between the germline ends. The V gene's germline CDR1 is LNHDA and CDR2 SQIVND (reference sequence). Written as DNA, the CDR3 is TGTGCCAGTAGTGATCAGGGACGGTGGGACCCGAGGCCAGATACGCAGTATTTT. Encoded protein: CASSDQGRWDPRPDTQYF.

CDR3 loop: CASMSHTGELFF. The CDR3 nucleotides read TGTGCCAGTATGTCGCACACCGGGGAGCTGTTTTTT. The chain joins TRBV28 to TRBJ2-2; D not resolved. CDR1 MDHEN and CDR2 SYDVKM come from the germline V gene. Trimming removed 9 bases at V and 3 bases at J, with 8 bases between. The CDR3 runs 12 residues.

The chain is built from TRBV9 and TRBJ1-2; D might be TRBD1 (5 bases). There are 16 residues in the CDR3. The ends were cut back, 3 bases at V and 1 base at J, with 16 bases in the middle. The germline V gene has CDR1 SGDLS and CDR2 YYNGEE. This CDR3 is CASSAQQATFNYGYTF. The CDR3 DNA follows: TGTGCCAGCAGCGCTCAACAGGCGACGTTTAACTATGGCTACACCTTC. Full variable domain (remainder filled in from reference TRBV9 and TRBJ1-2): DSGVTQTPKHLITATGQRVTLRCSPRSGDLSVYWYQQSLDQGLQFLIQYYNGEERAKGNILERFSAQQFPDLHSELNLSSLELGDSALYFCASSAQQATFNYGYTFGSGTRLTVV.

This clone was found once. This sequence joins TRBV29-1 and TRBJ1-1; D unresolved. The V and J ends lost 7 bases and 0 bases respectively, with 9 bases between them. CDR3 length equals 12 residues. CDR1 and CDR2 from the germline V gene are SQVTM and ANQGSEA. The CDR3 here is CSAEGVNTEAFF. CDR3 in DNA: TGCAGCGCCGAAGGAGTGAACACTGAAGCTTTCTTT.